This T cell receptor (beta chain) was retrieved from a study of T cells in Graves' hyperthyroidism and ophthalmopathy. Patients aged 18 to 65 with hyperthyroidism were newly diagnosed, with duration under 2 months. Uncontrolled infections, other autoimmune diseases, pregnancy or lactation led to exclusion of patients. Researchers took RNA transcripts and amplified the TCR beta CDR3 regions from them. HTBI primers drove first-round RT-PCR of the TCR CDR3. TCRdb re-derived calls from the multiplex PCR reads in MiXCR, one entry per CDR3 protein. Of roughly 570,000 distinct CDR3 sequences listed, under 60% are singletons. General study results and limits: Most thyroid clonotypes with frequency above 0.001 were detected in blood.

A remark on this clonotype: Antigen unknown.

With 4 bases clipped from V and 5 bases from J, the junction kept 2 bases outside the gene matches. Germline V gives CDR1 KGHDR, CDR2 SFDVKD. The CDR3 is 13 amino acids. This chain uses TRBV24-1 with TRBJ2-5; 8 bases line up with TRBD2. The sample consisted of peripheral blood or thyroid tissue (not recorded which). The TCR originated in a woman aged 18 to 35 with Graves' hyperthyroidism. CDR3 nucleotide sequence: TGTGCCACCAGTGACGGGGGGGTCGAGACCCAGTACTTC. It specifies CATSDGGVETQYF.